The T cell receptor (beta chain) described here comes from a study of blood T cell repertoires in COVID-19. Study in general: Both acute and convalescent COVID-19 samples were obtained from the United States, Italy and Spain. Sample material is recorded as cDNA or gDNA derived from T cells, B-cell-depleted T cells, or PBMCs.

Sequenced by immunoSEQ multiplex PCR; TCRdb stores in-frame clones only, minus some. Among 200,000 to 300,000 clones listed, approximately 80% were seen once. In this sample, this clone turned up once. V lost 8 bases to trimming and J lost 2 bases, with 14 bases between them. The V gene's germline CDR1 is LGHNA and CDR2 YSLEER. The CDR3 totals 14 residues. Material: peripheral blood. This sequence originates from a man aged 40-55 years who had recovered from COVID-19. The chain employs TRBV4-3 and TRBJ2-3; D might be TRBD1 (6 bases). The CDR3 loop reads CASSRGSNTDTQYF. The CDR3 DNA follows: TGCGCCAGCTCCAGGGGAAGCAACACAGATACGCAGTATTTT.